These T cell receptor beta chains were read from a single sample in a study of molecular identifiers for immune sequencing clone quantification. TCRdb reprocessed the PCR reads with MiXCR, giving one entry per CDR3 protein. The sample lists around 480,000 distinct CDR3 sequences; roughly a fifth were seen once. The source material was naive CD8+ T cells from blood, with Jurkat cell RNA spiked in. All receptors derive from a human donor in good health. Some libraries in this study had Jurkat cell RNA spiked in. CDR3s include the opening cysteine and the closing phenylalanine or tryptophan. The order of the fields is J gene, D gene, V gene, clone size, CDR3 protein, CDR3 DNA. A D gene is named only where the DNA matches it firmly. Some rows have no size entry. The others give once, few or many, or a class for an expanded clone.

TRBJ1-2 | TRBD1 | TRBV27 | few | CASRETGGGNGYTF | TGTGCCAGCAGGGAAACAGGGGGCGGTAATGGCTACACCTTC
TRBJ2-7 | TRBD2 | TRBV20-1 | few | CSASGTSGRIISYEQYF | TGCAGTGCTTCCGGGACTAGCGGGAGGATCATTTCCTACGAGCAGTACTTC
TRBJ2-7 | . | TRBV27 | few | CATSLVDNSYEQYF | TGTGCCACATCCCTGGTGGACAACTCCTACGAGCAGTACTTC
TRBJ1-5 | TRBD1 | TRBV10-3 | many | CAISESAGGNQPQHF | TGTGCCATCAGTGAGTCGGCAGGGGGAAATCAGCCCCAGCATTTT
TRBJ2-5 | TRBD1 | TRBV10-3 | . | CAISESETGIQETQYF | TGTGCCATCAGTGAGTCCGAGACAGGGATACAAGAGACCCAGTACTTC
TRBJ2-2 | . | TRBV11-2 | few | CASSRLEVVYTGELFF | TGTGCCAGCAGCCGTTTAGAAGTAGTTTACACCGGGGAGCTGTTTTTT
TRBJ2-7 | TRBD2 | TRBV20-1 | many | CSARGLAGFSYEQYF | TGCAGTGCTAGAGGACTAGCGGGATTCTCCTACGAGCAGTACTTC
TRBJ1-2 | . | TRBV28 | few | CASTWEGSYGYTF | TGTGCCAGCACCTGGGAGGGATCGTATGGCTACACCTTC
TRBJ1-4 | . | TRBV4-1 | many | CASSQDIGEWKLFF | TGCGCCAGCAGCCAAGATATCGGGGAGTGGAAACTGTTTTTT
TRBJ2-7 | . | TRBV4-3 | few | CASSQEEGNEQYF | TGCGCCAGCAGCCAAGAGGAAGGGAACGAGCAGTACTTC
TRBJ1-1 | TRBD1 | TRBV6-2/TRBV6-3 | many | CASSYRDRGETEAFF | TGTGCCAGCAGTTACAGGGACAGGGGGGAAACTGAAGCTTTCTTT
TRBJ2-7 | . | TRBV6-6 | many | CASRHQVPEQYF | TGTGCCAGCAGACATCAGGTCCCCGAGCAGTACTTC
TRBJ2-5 | TRBD2 | TRBV11-2 | many | CASSLGSGTSEETQYF | TGTGCCAGCAGCTTAGGGTCTGGGACTAGCGAAGAGACCCAGTACTTC
TRBJ2-2 | . | TRBV30 | many | CAWSTDTGELFF | TGTGCCTGGAGTACGGATACCGGGGAGCTGTTTTTT
TRBJ2-2 | . | TRBV20-1 | . | CSARDGHTGELFF | TGCAGTGCTAGAGATGGACACACCGGGGAGCTGTTTTTT
TRBJ2-7 | . | TRBV4-1 | many | CASSHPGAVASYEQYF | TGCGCCAGCAGCCACCCAGGGGCAGTGGCCTCCTACGAGCAGTACTTC
TRBJ2-7 | . | TRBV20-1 | many | CSATPRFGPSSYEQYF | TGCAGTGCTACCCCGAGGTTTGGACCCAGCTCCTACGAGCAGTACTTC
TRBJ2-1 | TRBD1 | TRBV12-5 | few | CASGPTTGSSYNEQFF | TGTGCTAGTGGTCCGACGACAGGGAGCTCCTACAATGAGCAGTTCTTC
TRBJ2-4 | TRBD1 | TRBV7-2 | few | CASGLGGRNIQYF | TGTGCCAGCGGCTTAGGGGGCAGAAACATTCAGTACTTC
TRBJ2-7 | . | TRBV7-9 | many | CASSFILPLEDEQYF | TGTGCCAGCAGCTTTATCCTGCCTTTGGAAGACGAGCAGTACTTC
TRBJ2-7 | TRBD1 | TRBV6-5 | many | CASSYSAGGRNEQYF | TGTGCCAGCAGTTACTCGGCAGGGGGTAGGAACGAGCAGTACTTC
TRBJ2-7 | . | TRBV20-1 | few | CSAESDGDGYEQYF | TGCAGTGCCGAATCCGACGGGGATGGCTACGAGCAGTACTTC
TRBJ2-6 | . | TRBV6-5 | many | CASRFGQYFSGANVLTF | TGTGCCAGCAGGTTTGGACAGTATTTCTCTGGGGCCAACGTCCTGACTTTC
TRBJ1-4 | . | TRBV29-1 | . | CSVEGGDLNEKLFF | TGCAGCGTTGAAGGTGGGGACTTAAATGAAAAACTGTTTTTT
TRBJ1-2 | TRBD1 | TRBV13 | . | CASSLGRDRAYGYTF | TGTGCCAGCAGCTTAGGCCGGGACAGAGCTTATGGCTACACCTTC
TRBJ1-3 | TRBD1 | TRBV7-9 | . | CASSLRTGNGGNTIYF | TGTGCCAGCAGCTTAAGGACAGGCAACGGTGGAAACACCATATATTTT
TRBJ2-3 | . | TRBV9 | . | CASSVAGHTDTQYF | TGTGCCAGCAGCGTAGCTGGGCACACAGATACGCAGTATTTT
TRBJ1-4 | TRBD1 | TRBV30 | many | CAWSPSGQGDEKLFF | TGTGCCTGGAGTCCTTCGGGACAGGGTGATGAAAAACTGTTTTTT
TRBJ2-3 | . | TRBV6-2/TRBV6-3 | few | CASSKRDVYSTDTQYF | TGTGCCAGCAGTAAACGGGACGTCTATAGCACAGATACGCAGTATTTT
TRBJ2-7 | . | TRBV12-3/TRBV12-4 | many | CASSFGQGGEQYF | TGTGCCAGCAGTTTCGGGCAGGGAGGCGAGCAGTACTTC
TRBJ2-3 | TRBD2 | TRBV27 | few | CASSLVLAGGPRIYTDTQYF | TGTGCCAGCAGTTTAGTACTAGCGGGAGGGCCTCGAATTTACACAGATACGCAGTATTTT
TRBJ1-4 | . | TRBV5-4 | many | CASSAGPGEGEKLFF | TGTGCCAGCAGCGCGGGGCCGGGGGAGGGTGAAAAACTGTTTTTT
TRBJ2-3 | . | TRBV2 | many | CASSEGSDTQYF | TGTGCCAGCAGCGAAGGTTCAGATACGCAGTATTTT
TRBJ1-5 | . | TRBV4-3 | . | CASSQDLPQGGNQPQHF | TGCGCCAGCAGCCAAGATCTCCCTCAAGGGGGCAATCAGCCCCAGCATTTT
TRBJ1-5 | . | TRBV19 | few | CASSMQGPDTPQHF | TGTGCCAGTAGTATGCAGGGGCCCGATACTCCCCAGCATTTT
TRBJ2-5 | . | TRBV12-3/TRBV12-4 | many | CASSSSRETQYF | TGTGCCAGCTCGTCTAGCCGTGAGACCCAGTACTTC
TRBJ1-1 | . | TRBV9 | few | CASSGSVATEAFF | TGTGCCAGCAGCGGCTCAGTTGCGACTGAAGCTTTCTTT
TRBJ1-3 | . | TRBV7-9 | many | CASIGRNSGNTIYF | TGTGCCAGCATCGGCCGAAACTCTGGAAACACCATATATTTT
TRBJ2-7 | TRBD1 | TRBV12-5 | many | CASGPNPTGVAYEQYF | TGTGCTAGTGGTCCCAACCCGACAGGGGTTGCCTACGAGCAGTACTTC
TRBJ1-5 | . | TRBV10-2 | . | CASSEGIRYDGNQPQHF | TGCGCCAGCAGTGAGGGCATCCGATACGATGGCAATCAGCCCCAGCATTTT
TRBJ1-2 | TRBD1 | TRBV4-3 | . | CASSQVRGQGAHGYTF | TGCGCCAGCAGCCAAGTTAGGGGACAGGGGGCGCATGGCTACACCTTC
TRBJ2-3 | . | TRBV20-1 | many | CSVPPHRHDSADTQYF | TGCAGTGTTCCCCCCCATCGACACGACAGTGCAGATACGCAGTATTTT
TRBJ2-1 | . | TRBV20-1 | . | CSARAYRTGETRDNEQFF | TGCAGTGCTAGAGCGTATCGGACGGGGGAAACGAGAGACAATGAGCAGTTCTTC
TRBJ1-5 | . | TRBV15 | few | CATSTPPPSNQPQHF | TGTGCCACCAGCACCCCACCCCCTAGCAATCAGCCCCAGCATTTT
TRBJ1-5 | TRBD1 | TRBV6-2/TRBV6-3 | few | CASSYYPAGGVFVNQPQHF | TGTGCCAGCAGTTACTATCCGGCAGGGGGTGTTTTTGTGAATCAGCCCCAGCATTTT
TRBJ2-1 | . | TRBV4-2 | . | CASSPGRNSNEQFF | TGTGCCAGCAGCCCCGGACGTAATTCCAATGAGCAGTTCTTC
TRBJ2-5 | . | TRBV19 | . | CASSIGQGADYQETQYF | TGTGCCAGTAGTATAGGGCAAGGGGCCGACTACCAAGAGACCCAGTACTTC
TRBJ1-1 | . | TRBV7-6 | . | CASSPSQSMNTEAFF | TGTGCCAGCAGCCCCTCCCAAAGCATGAACACTGAAGCTTTCTTT
TRBJ2-7 | . | TRBV13 | many | CASSLSGSAYEQYF | TGTGCCAGCAGCTTATCGGGTAGTGCCTACGAGCAGTACTTC
TRBJ2-7 | . | TRBV5-6 | many | CASSLRLTVSSYEQYF | TGTGCCAGCAGCTTGCGATTGACGGTGTCCTCCTACGAGCAGTACTTC
TRBJ1-1 | TRBD1 | TRBV7-9 | . | CASSSPLGQENTEAFF | TGTGCCAGCAGCTCTCCCTTGGGACAGGAGAACACTGAAGCTTTCTTT
TRBJ2-3 | . | TRBV24-1 | few | CATSDSEGVADTQYF | TGTGCCACCAGTGATAGCGAGGGGGTTGCAGATACGCAGTATTTT
TRBJ1-2 | TRBD1 | TRBV14 | few | CASSQQPTGGVDYGYTF | TGTGCCAGCAGCCAACAACCTACAGGGGGCGTCGACTATGGCTACACCTTC